This passage covers 21 T cell receptor beta chains from one sample sequenced in a study of CD8 T cells in Susac syndrome. When the RNA was reverse transcribed, random hexamers were used with an input of roughly 0.45 to 1 ug. TCRdb re-called the immunoSEQ multiplex PCR reads through MiXCR, storing one row per CDR3 protein. The repertoire consists of some 300,000 distinct CDR3 sequences, with over 75% occurring once and the leading ten covering about 0.17%. The sequenced material came from CD8+ T cells from PBMCs. The receptors derive from a human donor with multiple sclerosis.

V and J are TRBV25-1 and TRBJ1-2; unclear D gene. The ends were cut back, 3 bases at V and 4 bases at J, with 9 bases in the middle. There are 13 residues in the CDR3. CDR1 MGHDK and CDR2 SYGVNS come from the germline V gene. The chain's CDR3 is CASSEKTVYGYTF. The CDR3 DNA reads as TGTGCCAGCAGTGAGAAGACGGTCTATGGCTACACCTTC.

This chain connects TRBV7-9 to TRBJ1-1, with 9 bases identical to TRBD1. CDR1 is SEHNR, CDR2 FQNEAQ, per germline (reference sequence). The CDR3 has 13 residues. J gave up 7 bases and V 6 bases, and 6 bases lay outside the gene matches. The CDR3 protein is CASSLQGASEAFF. The CDR3 DNA reads as TGTGCCAGCAGTTTACAGGGGGCGAGTGAAGCTTTCTTT.

The chain combines TRBV20-1 with TRBJ2-1, with 11 bases aligning to TRBD2. Trimming cost V 2 bases and J 3 bases; bases outside gene matches: 3. The germline V gene has CDR1 DFQATT and CDR2 SNEGSKA (reference sequence). The CDR3 spans 15 residues. The CDR3 is CSARPGTSGYNEQFF. Here the CDR3 DNA reads TGCAGTGCTAGACCCGGGACTAGCGGCTACAATGAGCAGTTCTTC.

The chain employs TRBV9 and TRBJ1-6, with TRBD1 matching over 8 bases. V trimming: 4 bases; J trimming: 10 bases; junction bases outside the gene matches: 10. CDR1 SGDLS and CDR2 YYNGEE come from the germline V gene. CDR3 length: 15 amino acids. The CDR3 DNA follows: TGTGCCAGCAGCCCCGGGACAGGACCTCCGTCACCCCTCCACTTT. Amino acids: CASSPGTGPPSPLHF.

This clonotype was detected a few times. The rearrangement links TRBV7-2 to TRBJ2-7; D tentatively fits TRBD1 or TRBD2 (5 bases each). The CDR3 spans 15 residues. The V gene lost 4 bases and the J gene lost 5 bases, with 18 bases spanning the gap. Germline V CDR1 and CDR2: SGHTA, FQGNSA. DNA for the CDR3: TGTGCCAGCAGCTCCGGGACCCTCCTGACTCACGAGCAGTACTTC. Translated: CASSSGTLLTHEQYF.

Only a few counts were recorded for this clonotype. This rearrangement joins TRBV12-3 or TRBV12-4 to TRBJ2-1; D remains ambiguous. The CDR3 is 14 residues long. The V gene lost 1 base and the J gene lost 7 bases, with 11 bases spanning the gap. CDR3 residues: CASSLVLRTNEQFF. CDR3 DNA sequence: TGTGCCAGCAGTTTAGTCCTGCGAACAAATGAGCAGTTCTTC.

This sequence joins TRBV18 and TRBJ2-5; 10 bases fit TRBD2. This CDR3 has 16 residues. With V trimmed by 3 bases and J by 2 bases, 6 bases remained unmatched. CDR1 is KGHSH and CDR2 is LQKENI in the germline V gene. The CDR3 loop reads CASSPQRGGRQETQYF. The DNA of the CDR3 is TGTGCCAGCTCACCCCAGCGGGGGGGCCGACAAGAGACCCAGTACTTC. The full variable domain, its missing parts supplied by reference TRBV18 and TRBJ2-5, is NAGVMQNPRHLVRRRGQEARLRCSPMKGHSHVYWYRQLPEEGLKFMVYLQKENIIDESGMPKERFSAEFPKEGPSILRIQQVVRGDSAAYFCASSPQRGGRQETQYFGPGTRLLVL.

The V call is TRBV25-1, the J call TRBJ2-7; D unclear. The CDR3 is made up of 14 amino acids. V gave up 3 bases and J gave up 2 bases, with 11 bases separating them. Germline lookup yields CDR1 MGHDK and CDR2 SYGVNS. The CDR3, as DNA: TGTGCCAGCAGTGAGACTCCAGAAACCTACGAGCAGTACTTC. This sequence encodes CASSETPETYEQYF.

The rearrangement uses TRBV5-1 and TRBJ2-1; TRBD2 aligns across 13 bases. Germline values: CDR1 SGHRS, CDR2 YFSETQ. The CDR3 is 15 residues long. The V segment lost 3 bases and the J segment 8 bases; nucleotides outside the gene matches: 5. CDR3 in DNA: TGCGCCAGCAGCTCACTAGCGGGGGGGCTGGATGAGCAGTTCTTC. It is translated as CASSSLAGGLDEQFF.

The genes are TRBV4-3 and TRBJ1-1; D unresolved. The V gene's germline CDR1 is LGHNA and CDR2 YSLEER. V was cut by 1 base and J by 1 base, with 10 bases left in between. The CDR3 is made up of 15 amino acids. The CDR3 reads CASSQGSAQNTEAFF. CDR3 coding DNA: TGCGCCAGCAGCCAAGGATCAGCCCAGAACACTGAAGCTTTCTTT.

This chain connects TRBV29-1 to TRBJ2-3; D is possibly TRBD2 (5 bases). CDR3 size: 13 residues. Germline CDR1 SQVTM, CDR2 ANQGSEA. Trimming removed 2 bases at V and 3 bases at J, with 9 bases between. The CDR3 bases are TGCAGCGTTGAACGCGGGCCAACAGATACGCAGTATTTT. Its translation: CSVERGPTDTQYF.

The genes are TRBV7-8 and TRBJ1-1; D uncertain. V lost 5 bases, J lost 0 bases, and 16 bases lay in between. This CDR3 has 16 residues. CDR1 is SGHVS and CDR2 is FQNEAQ in the germline V gene. CDR3 nucleotide sequence: TGTGCCAGCAGCCAAGCCCCCGGGGTATTGAACACTGAAGCTTTCTTT. This codes for CASSQAPGVLNTEAFF.

The chain couples TRBV7-9 to TRBJ2-3; 11 bases match TRBD1. The CDR3 sequence is 16 residues long. The V segment lost 7 bases and the J segment 0 bases; nucleotides outside the gene matches: 6. Germline V gene sequence: CDR1 SEHNR, CDR2 FQNEAQ (reference sequence). The CDR3 DNA is TGTGCCAGCACCCAGGGACAGGGGGATAGCACAGATACGCAGTATTTT. This translates into CASTQGQGDSTDTQYF.

V and J are TRBV11-2 and TRBJ1-1, with TRBD1 as a possible D gene (5 bases). The germline V gene encodes CDR1 SGHAT and CDR2 FQNNGV. The length of the CDR3 is 12 residues. The V and J ends lost 4 bases and 4 bases respectively, with 7 bases between them. The CDR3 protein is CASSWGSTEAFF. The CDR3 DNA sequence: TGTGCCAGCAGCTGGGGGAGCACTGAAGCTTTCTTT.

The V call is TRBV19, the J call TRBJ2-3, with a possible D match to TRBD1 (5 bases). V shed 0 bases and J shed 8 bases, with 15 bases lying between them. This CDR3 spans 15 amino acids. Looked up from germline, CDR1 is LNHDA and CDR2 is SQIVND (reference sequence). The CDR3 DNA sequence: TGTGCCAGTAGTATAGAATTGCAGGGCCAGGGTACGCAGTATTTT. Translated, it gives CASSIELQGQGTQYF.

The chain is built from TRBV29-1 and TRBJ2-7; 7 nucleotides line up with TRBD1. Germline CDR1 and CDR2: SQVTM and ANQGSEA. The CDR3 has 12 amino acids. V gave up 7 bases and J gave up 3 bases; unmatched junction bases: 6. CDR3 DNA sequence: TGCAGCGGGGGAACAGGGGACTACGAGCAGTACTTC. It codes for CSGGTGDYEQYF.

This rearrangement joins TRBV6-4 to TRBJ2-3; 8 bases line up with TRBD2. Germline V CDR1 and CDR2: MRHNA, SNTAGT. The CDR3 contains 14 residues. V shed 5 bases and J 1 base; nucleotides not matched to a gene: 2. The CDR3 nucleotides read TGTGCCAGCAGTAAGACTAGCGGCACAGATACGCAGTATTTT. Encoded protein: CASSKTSGTDTQYF.

The gene calls are TRBV10-3 and TRBJ2-6; perhaps TRBD2 as D (5 bases). Trimming took off 9 bases at V and 0 bases at J, with 12 bases between the two ends. The CDR3 is 15 residues long. CDR1 ENHRY and CDR2 SYGVKD come from the germline V gene. The CDR3 is CAILEASSGANVLTF. CDR3 sequence (DNA): TGTGCCATACTGGAGGCCTCCTCTGGGGCCAACGTCCTGACTTTC.

The chain joins TRBV6-6 to TRBJ2-7; 11 nucleotides match TRBD2. V lost 3 bases, J lost 2 bases, and 3 bases stayed unmatched. The germline CDR1 and CDR2 sequences are MNHNY and SVGAGI (reference sequence). The CDR3 is 15 residues long. The CDR3 spells CASSYLGLAAYEQYF. The CDR3 bases are TGTGCCAGCAGTTATCTGGGACTAGCGGCCTACGAGCAGTACTTC.

This rearrangement joins TRBV19 to TRBJ2-7; D is unclear. CDR1 and CDR2 (germline): LNHDA, SQIVND (reference sequence). Trimming left V 0 bases short and J 0 bases short, with 12 bases between. The CDR3 is made up of 16 amino acids. In DNA form, the CDR3 reads TGTGCCAGTAGTATAGAAAGGACCACGGGCTCCTACGAGCAGTACTTC. Protein product: CASSIERTTGSYEQYF.

The rearrangement joins TRBV2 to TRBJ2-1, with D perhaps matching TRBD1 or TRBD2 (5 bases each). Per the germline V gene, CDR1 is SNHLY and CDR2 is FYNNEI. The CDR3 totals 13 residues. The V gene lost 6 bases and the J gene lost 7 bases, with 13 bases spanning the gap. CDR3: CASRGTWGNEQFF. The CDR3 region has the DNA TGTGCCAGCAGGGGGACCTGGGGAAATGAGCAGTTCTTC.